This is a list of T cell receptor beta chains from one sample in a study of blood T cell repertoires in COVID-19. Produced via immunoSEQ multiplex PCR; TCRdb's table is partial and in-frame only. The table lists around 240,000 clones, 70% to 90% of them singletons. What was sequenced was PBMCs or T cells enriched from blood (not recorded which). These receptors came from a man over 45 who had been exposed to COVID-19. The CDR3 runs from the conserved cysteine through the conserved F or W. The D gene is left open where the match is weak. Some rows mark clone size as missing; the rest say once, few, many or name a class of expanded clone.

J gene	V gene	D gene	clone size	CDR3 DNA	CDR3 protein
TRBJ1-6	TRBV18	-	-	TGTGCCAGCTCAGTGACAGACCAGACTAATTCACCCCTCCACTTT	CASSVTDQTNSPLHF
TRBJ2-2	TRBV2	-	-	TGTGCCAGCAGTGGAGGGGGAAGGAGGTCCGGGGAGCTGTTTTTT	CASSGGGRRSGELFF
TRBJ1-3	TRBV4-1	TRBD1	-	TGCGCCAGCAGCTTGGACAGGGGGCTTGGAAACACCATATATTTT	CASSLDRGLGNTIYF
TRBJ2-2	TRBV6-2/TRBV6-3	TRBD1	few	TGTGCCAGCAGCTATGCTCCGGGACAGGGGGACACCGGGGAGCTGTTTTTT	CASSYAPGQGDTGELFF
TRBJ1-5	TRBV12-3/TRBV12-4	-	-	TGTGCCAGCAGTTTAGCAGAGAATCAGCCCCAGCATTTT	CASSLAENQPQHF
TRBJ2-1	TRBV6-1	TRBD2	-	TGTGCCAGCAGTGTACTGATAGCGGGGGGCTCCTACAATGAGCAGTTCTTC	CASSVLIAGGSYNEQFF
TRBJ2-3	TRBV5-1	TRBD2	-	TGCGCCAGCAGCTTGTTTGGTCAGCGGGGGGTCACAGATACGCAGTATTTT	CASSLFGQRGVTDTQYF
TRBJ2-1	TRBV5-1	TRBD2	-	TGCGCCAGCAGCCACCCTCGACTAGCGGGAGACAATGAGCAGTTCTTC	CASSHPRLAGDNEQFF
TRBJ2-5	TRBV3-1/TRBV3-2	-	-	TGTGCCAGCAGCCAAGGCTTTACGGGGTCCCAGTACTTC	CASSQGFTGSQYF
TRBJ2-3	TRBV3-1/TRBV3-2	TRBD1	-	TGTAGTACCGGGACAGGGGGCACAGATACGCAGTATTTT	CSTGTGGTDTQYF
TRBJ2-1	TRBV15	TRBD2	-	TGTGCCACCAGCAGACGACTAGCGGGGGCCTGGAGCAATGAGCAGTTCTTC	CATSRRLAGAWSNEQFF
TRBJ2-2	TRBV19	TRBD2	few	TGTGCCAGTAGTACGACTTTAGCGGGGGGTAACACCGGGGAGCTGTTTTTT	CASSTTLAGGNTGELFF
TRBJ2-3	TRBV2	-	once	TGTGCCAGCAGTATCTCCACAGATACGCAGTATTTT	CASSISTDTQYF
TRBJ2-5	TRBV20-1	-	-	TGCAGTGCTAGTCGGGAACAAGAGACCCAGTACTTC	CSASREQETQYF
TRBJ1-1	TRBV28	TRBD1	once	TGTGCCAGCAGTCAACCGGGACAGGGCTTGGCTGAAGCTTTCTTT	CASSQPGQGLAEAFF
TRBJ1-1	TRBV19	-	-	TGTGCCAGTAGTATTGGCAGGAACACTGAAGCTTTCTTT	CASSIGRNTEAFF
TRBJ1-1	TRBV11-3	TRBD1	-	TGTGCCAGCAGCTTCACAGGGGGCACTGAAGCTTTCTTT	CASSFTGGTEAFF
TRBJ2-7	TRBV11-2	-	few	TGTGCCAGCAGCCTCGACACGGGGTACGAGCAGTACTTC	CASSLDTGYEQYF
TRBJ1-2	TRBV28	-	few	TGTGCCAGCAGACTTCCCAGGGTTTCTAACTATGGCTACACCTTC	CASRLPRVSNYGYTF
TRBJ1-5	TRBV25-1	TRBD1	-	TGTGCCAGCATAAAGCCCCCGGACAGGGGGTTTCAGCCCCAGCATTTT	CASIKPPDRGFQPQHF
TRBJ2-1	TRBV10-3	-	-	TGTGCCATCAGTGAACTGAGAAATGAGCAGTTCTTC	CAISELRNEQFF